This is a list of T cell receptor beta chains from one sample in a study of CD8 T cells in Susac syndrome. TCRdb re-analysed the immunoSEQ multiplex PCR reads in MiXCR, keeping a single row per CDR3 protein. The sample records around 79,000 distinct CDR3 sequences, 94% being singletons. Sequencing input: CD8+ T cells from PBMCs. Receptors were obtained from a human donor with Susac syndrome. Both conserved end residues are part of each CDR3. The D gene is left open where the match is weak. The size of a clone is reported for some rows only, either as once, few or many, or as a class for expanded clones.

V,D,J,size,CDR3,DNA
TRBV6-4,TRBD1,TRBJ2-2,NA,CASSDPPGQGGTGELFF,TGTGCCAGCAGTGACCCACCCGGACAGGGTGGAACCGGGGAGCTGTTTTTT
TRBV27,NA,TRBJ1-5,NA,CASWDTLSNQPQHF,TGTGCCAGTTGGGACACCCTTAGCAATCAGCCCCAGCATTTT
TRBV10-3,NA,TRBJ2-2,NA,CAISVGGANTGELFF,TGTGCCATCAGTGTTGGCGGGGCGAACACCGGGGAGCTGTTTTTT
TRBV21-1,NA,TRBJ1-2,NA,CARAVQSFYGYTF,TGTGCCCGGGCAGTCCAATCCTTCTATGGCTACACCTTC
TRBV28,NA,TRBJ1-1,once,CASSLGEGNTEAFF,TGTGCCAGCAGTTTGGGGGAGGGGAACACTGAAGCTTTCTTT
TRBV5-1,NA,TRBJ2-7,few,CASSLTGEQYF,TGCGCCAGCAGCTTGACAGGCGAGCAGTACTTC
TRBV28,TRBD1,TRBJ1-2,NA,CASSSDRGYGYTF,TGTGCCAGCAGTTCAGACAGGGGCTATGGCTACACCTTC
TRBV4-3,TRBD2,TRBJ2-7,NA,CASSQDWRGVYEQYF,TGCGCCAGCAGCCAGGACTGGCGGGGGGTCTACGAGCAGTACTTC
TRBV20-1,TRBD1,TRBJ2-7,NA,CSAREPGTGVYEQYF,TGCAGTGCTAGAGAGCCTGGGACAGGTGTTTACGAGCAGTACTTC
TRBV9,TRBD1,TRBJ1-4,NA,CASSAQGANEKLFF,TGTGCCAGCAGCGCACAGGGGGCGAATGAAAAACTGTTTTTT
TRBV12-5,NA,TRBJ2-7,NA,CASGGLTGRNYEQYF,TGTGCTAGTGGGGGACTTACAGGGAGGAACTACGAGCAGTACTTC
TRBV5-1,NA,TRBJ2-1,NA,CASSLRLAYNEQFF,TGCGCCAGCAGCTTAAGACTGGCCTACAATGAGCAGTTCTTC
TRBV12-3/TRBV12-4,NA,TRBJ2-1,NA,CALARTYNEQFF,TGTGCTCTAGCACGGACCTACAATGAGCAGTTCTTC
TRBV4-3,TRBD2,TRBJ2-7,NA,CASSQGLGLETYEQYF,TGCGCCAGCAGCCAAGGTTTGGGACTAGAAACGTACGAGCAGTACTTC
TRBV6-5,NA,TRBJ2-7,NA,CASSFAGSSRYYEQYF,TGTGCCAGCAGTTTCGCCGGATCTTCACGATACTACGAGCAGTACTTC
TRBV27,NA,TRBJ2-4,NA,CASSLGNIQYF,TGTGCCAGCAGTTTAGGCAACATTCAGTACTTC
TRBV20-1,NA,TRBJ1-5,NA,CSARTGTDINQPQHF,TGCAGTGCCCGTACCGGGACGGACATCAATCAGCCCCAGCATTTT
TRBV18,NA,TRBJ2-1,NA,CASSLRGGSGDEQFF,TGTGCCAGCTCACTCCGTGGAGGGTCCGGGGATGAGCAGTTCTTC
TRBV7-3,TRBD2,TRBJ2-3,few,CASSPAGADTQYF,TGTGCCAGCAGCCCCGCGGGGGCAGATACGCAGTATTTT
TRBV7-9,NA,TRBJ2-5,NA,CASSLNNRETQYF,TGTGCCAGCAGCTTAAACAATCGAGAGACCCAGTACTTC
TRBV3-1,NA,TRBJ2-5,once,CASSQGYNEETQYF,TGTGCCAGCAGCCAAGGCTACAATGAAGAGACCCAGTACTTC
TRBV9,NA,TRBJ2-5,NA,CASSVGGIQETQYF,TGTGCCAGCAGCGTAGGAGGGATACAAGAGACCCAGTACTTC
TRBV30,NA,TRBJ2-3,NA,CAWSVSGFLTDTQYF,TGTGCCTGGAGTGTATCGGGTTTTCTTACAGATACGCAGTATTTT
TRBV2,NA,TRBJ2-3,NA,CAGRGSTDTQYF,TGTGCCGGACGCGGTAGCACAGATACGCAGTATTTT
TRBV7-8,NA,TRBJ2-5,NA,CASSLDMGETQYF,TGTGCCAGCAGCTTAGACATGGGTGAGACCCAGTACTTC
TRBV6-5,NA,TRBJ1-2,NA,CASSLDMNYGYTF,TGTGCCAGCAGTTTGGACATGAACTATGGCTACACCTTC
TRBV9,NA,TRBJ2-7,once,CASSAGPGLGEQYF,TGTGCCAGCAGCGCGGGGCCGGGTCTAGGGGAGCAGTACTTC
TRBV9,NA,TRBJ1-1,NA,CASSVDKYTEAFF,TGTGCCAGCAGCGTGGACAAGTACACTGAAGCTTTCTTT
TRBV9,NA,TRBJ2-1,NA,CASSFLTGNEQFF,TGTGCCAGCAGCTTCCTAACAGGGAATGAGCAGTTCTTC
TRBV30,NA,TRBJ2-7,NA,CAWAGGAYEQYF,TGTGCCTGGGCCGGCGGGGCCTACGAGCAGTACTTC
TRBV11-1,TRBD2,TRBJ2-7,once,CASSPQGGASYEQYF,TGTGCCAGCAGCCCGCAGGGAGGGGCCTCCTACGAGCAGTACTTC
TRBV7-8,NA,TRBJ2-7,NA,CASFDRGAGSYEQYF,TGTGCCAGCTTTGATCGGGGGGCAGGGTCCTACGAGCAGTACTTC
TRBV12-3/TRBV12-4,NA,TRBJ2-7,once,CASSYRVERLGYEQYF,TGTGCCAGCAGTTACCGAGTAGAACGCCTCGGCTACGAGCAGTACTTC
TRBV12-3/TRBV12-4,NA,TRBJ2-1,once,CASSFQPHNEQFF,TGTGCCAGCAGTTTTCAGCCCCACAATGAGCAGTTCTTC
TRBV2,NA,TRBJ2-7,NA,CASSSLTGTYEQYF,TGTGCCAGCAGTTCCCTGACAGGCACCTACGAGCAGTACTTC
TRBV27,TRBD1,TRBJ1-2,NA,CASSRTQGATYGYTF,TGTGCCAGCAGTCGCACACAGGGGGCGACCTATGGCTACACCTTC
TRBV9,TRBD1,TRBJ2-1,NA,CASSKQGAYNEQFF,TGTGCCAGCAGCAAACAGGGGGCGTACAATGAGCAGTTCTTC
TRBV12-5,TRBD1,TRBJ1-5,NA,CASGLQGPNQPQHF,TGTGCTAGTGGTCTACAGGGGCCCAATCAGCCCCAGCATTTT
TRBV4-3,NA,TRBJ2-2,NA,CASSPQENTGELFF,TGCGCCAGCAGCCCACAGGAGAACACCGGGGAGCTGTTTTTT
TRBV5-6,NA,TRBJ1-1,NA,CASSLPPGNTEAFF,TGTGCCAGCAGCTTGCCCCCGGGCAACACTGAAGCTTTCTTT
TRBV20-1,NA,TRBJ1-2,NA,CSARERGYTF,TGCAGTGCTAGAGAACGTGGCTACACCTTC
TRBV4-1,NA,TRBJ2-7,NA,CASSQVLAGKAYEQYF,TGCGCCAGCAGCCAAGTTTTGGCAGGGAAAGCCTACGAGCAGTACTTC
TRBV7-9,NA,TRBJ1-3,NA,CASSPSIGNTIYF,TGTGCCAGCAGTCCGTCAATAGGAAACACCATATATTTT
TRBV30,NA,TRBJ1-2,once,CAWSAGRGYTF,TGTGCCTGGAGTGCAGGGAGGGGCTACACCTTC
TRBV11-2,NA,TRBJ2-3,NA,CASSPGPEGTDTQYF,TGTGCCAGCAGCCCAGGGCCCGAAGGAACAGATACGCAGTATTTT
TRBV20-1,TRBD1,TRBJ1-5,NA,CSARTGIQPQHF,TGCAGTGCGAGGACAGGGATTCAGCCCCAGCATTTT
TRBV9,NA,TRBJ1-5,NA,CASSVGNSNQPQHF,TGTGCCAGCAGCGTAGGTAATAGCAATCAGCCCCAGCATTTT
TRBV14,TRBD1,TRBJ1-6,NA,CASSVDRGRSPLHF,TGTGCCAGCAGCGTTGACAGGGGCCGGTCACCCCTCCACTTT
TRBV27,NA,TRBJ1-5,NA,CASRIGGQPQHF,TGTGCCAGCAGAATCGGAGGACAGCCCCAGCATTTT
TRBV12-3/TRBV12-4,TRBD1,TRBJ2-3,NA,CASSSSGGSDTQYF,TGTGCCAGCAGTTCTTCAGGGGGCTCAGATACGCAGTATTTT
TRBV19,TRBD2,TRBJ2-1,NA,CASGLAAERGQFF,TGTGCCAGCGGACTAGCCGCCGAAAGGGGGCAGTTCTTC
TRBV6-1,NA,TRBJ2-5,NA,CASSPTERVPPRQTQYF,TGTGCCAGCAGCCCCACGGAGCGGGTGCCCCCAAGGCAGACCCAGTACTTC
TRBV7-9,TRBD1,TRBJ1-2,NA,CASSPAGGQVYGYTF,TGTGCCAGCAGCCCTGCAGGGGGACAAGTCTATGGCTACACCTTC
TRBV11-2,NA,TRBJ1-1,NA,CASSPGRPYAFF,TGTGCCAGCAGCCCGGGGAGGCCCTACGCTTTCTTT